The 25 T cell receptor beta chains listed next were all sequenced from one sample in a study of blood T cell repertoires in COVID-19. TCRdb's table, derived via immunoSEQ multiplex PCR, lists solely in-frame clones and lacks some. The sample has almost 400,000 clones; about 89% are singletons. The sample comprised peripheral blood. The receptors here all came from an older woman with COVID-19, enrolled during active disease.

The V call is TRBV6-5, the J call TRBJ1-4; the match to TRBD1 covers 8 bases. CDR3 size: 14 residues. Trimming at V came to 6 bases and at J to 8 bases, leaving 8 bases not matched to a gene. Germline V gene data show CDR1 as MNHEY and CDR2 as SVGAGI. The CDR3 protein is CASRKPGGLEKLFF. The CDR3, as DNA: TGTGCCAGCAGGAAACCAGGGGGCTTAGAAAAACTGTTTTTT.

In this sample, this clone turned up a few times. The CDR3 protein is CASSYPTGVRSPLHF. In DNA form, the CDR3 reads TGTGCCAGCAGTTACCCGACAGGGGTAAGGTCACCCCTCCACTTT. The chain links TRBV6-2 or TRBV6-3 to TRBJ1-6, with 8 bases aligning to TRBD1. CDR1 MNHEY and CDR2 SVGEGT come from the germline V gene. Trimming cost V 2 bases and J 10 bases; bases outside gene matches: 7. The CDR3 has 15 residues.

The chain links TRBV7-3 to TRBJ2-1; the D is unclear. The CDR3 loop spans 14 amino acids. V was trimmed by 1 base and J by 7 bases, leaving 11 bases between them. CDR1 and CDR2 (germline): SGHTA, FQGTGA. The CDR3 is CASSLITRVNEQFF. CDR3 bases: TGTGCCAGCAGCTTAATCACCCGGGTGAATGAGCAGTTCTTC.

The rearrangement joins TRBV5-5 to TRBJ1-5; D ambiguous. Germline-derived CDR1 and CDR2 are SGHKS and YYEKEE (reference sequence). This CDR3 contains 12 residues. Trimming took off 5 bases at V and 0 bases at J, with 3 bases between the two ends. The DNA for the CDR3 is TGTGCCAGCAGTCATAGCAATCAGCCCCAGCATTTT. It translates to CASSHSNQPQHF.

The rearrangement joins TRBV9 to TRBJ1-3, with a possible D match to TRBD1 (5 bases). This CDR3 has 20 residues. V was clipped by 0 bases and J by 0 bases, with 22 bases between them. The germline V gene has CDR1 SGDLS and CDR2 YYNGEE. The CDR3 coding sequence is TGTGCCAGCAGCGTAGGCGCGGGACTGGATCCCCTTGACTCTGGAAACACCATATATTTT. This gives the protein CASSVGAGLDPLDSGNTIYF.

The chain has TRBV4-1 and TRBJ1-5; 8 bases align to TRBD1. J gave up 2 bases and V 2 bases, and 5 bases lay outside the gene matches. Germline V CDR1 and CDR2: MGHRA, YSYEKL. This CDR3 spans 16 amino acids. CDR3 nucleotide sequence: TGCGCCAGCAGCCAACAGACAGGGGTTGGCAATCAGCCCCAGCATTTT. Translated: CASSQQTGVGNQPQHF.

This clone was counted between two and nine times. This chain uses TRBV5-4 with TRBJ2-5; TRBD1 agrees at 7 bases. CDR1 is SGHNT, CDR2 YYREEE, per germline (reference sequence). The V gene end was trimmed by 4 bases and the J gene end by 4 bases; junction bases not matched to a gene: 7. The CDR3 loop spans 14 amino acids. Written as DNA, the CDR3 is TGTGCCAGCAGCCCGGGACAGCCGACAGAGACCCAGTACTTC. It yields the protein CASSPGQPTETQYF.

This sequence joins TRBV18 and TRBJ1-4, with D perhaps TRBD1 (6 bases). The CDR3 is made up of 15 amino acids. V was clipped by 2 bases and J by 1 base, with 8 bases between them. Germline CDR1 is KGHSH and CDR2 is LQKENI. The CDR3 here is CASSPSGETNEKLFF. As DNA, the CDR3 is TGTGCCAGCTCACCATCAGGGGAAACTAATGAAAAACTGTTTTTT.

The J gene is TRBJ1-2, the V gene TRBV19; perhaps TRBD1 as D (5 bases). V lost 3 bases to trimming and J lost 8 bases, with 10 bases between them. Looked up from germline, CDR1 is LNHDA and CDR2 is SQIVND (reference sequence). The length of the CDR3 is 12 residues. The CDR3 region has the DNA TGTGCCAGTAGTATCAGGGTCGGCGGCTACACCTTC. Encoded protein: CASSIRVGGYTF.

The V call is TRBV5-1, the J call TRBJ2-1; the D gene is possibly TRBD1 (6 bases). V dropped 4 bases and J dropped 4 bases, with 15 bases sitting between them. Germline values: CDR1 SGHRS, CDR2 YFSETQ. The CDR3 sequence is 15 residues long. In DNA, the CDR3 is TGCGCCAGCAGCCCTGGGGGCAGAAGTTACAATGAGCAGTTCTTC. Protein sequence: CASSPGGRSYNEQFF.

Here the CDR3 DNA reads TGCGCCAGCAGGGACATCCCCAACTATGGCTACACCTTC. It yields the protein CASRDIPNYGYTF. The rearrangement uses TRBV10-1 and TRBJ1-2; weak D call: TRBD1 (5 bases). Germline CDR1 WNHNN, CDR2 SYGVQD (reference sequence). The CDR3 totals 13 residues. Trimming stripped 6 bases from V and 2 bases from J, with 10 bases between.

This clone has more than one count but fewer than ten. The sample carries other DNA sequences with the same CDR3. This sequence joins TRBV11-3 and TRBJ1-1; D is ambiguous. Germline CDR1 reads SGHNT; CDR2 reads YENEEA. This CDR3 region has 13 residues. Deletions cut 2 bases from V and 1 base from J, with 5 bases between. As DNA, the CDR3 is TGTGCCAGCAGCTTAAGAGGGAACACTGAAGCTTTCTTT. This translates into CASSLRGNTEAFF.

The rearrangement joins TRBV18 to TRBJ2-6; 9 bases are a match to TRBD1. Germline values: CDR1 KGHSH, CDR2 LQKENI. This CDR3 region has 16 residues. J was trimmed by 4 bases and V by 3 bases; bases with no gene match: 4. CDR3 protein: CASSPGQGSGANVLTF. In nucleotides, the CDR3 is TGTGCCAGCTCACCGGGACAGGGTTCCGGGGCCAACGTCCTGACTTTC.

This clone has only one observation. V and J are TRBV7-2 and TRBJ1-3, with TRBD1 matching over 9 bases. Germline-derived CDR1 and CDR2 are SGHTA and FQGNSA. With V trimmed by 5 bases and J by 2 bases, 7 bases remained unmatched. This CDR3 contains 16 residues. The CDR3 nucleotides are TGTGCCAGCAGCCAATTACAGGGGGCGACTGGAAACACCATATATTTT. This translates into CASSQLQGATGNTIYF. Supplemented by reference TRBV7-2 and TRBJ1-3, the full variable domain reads GAGVSQSPSNKVTEKGKDVELRCDPISGHTALYWYRQSLGQGLEFLIYFQGNSAPDKSGLPSDRFSAERTGGSVSTLTIQRTQQEDSAVYLCASSQLQGATGNTIYFGEGSWLTVV.

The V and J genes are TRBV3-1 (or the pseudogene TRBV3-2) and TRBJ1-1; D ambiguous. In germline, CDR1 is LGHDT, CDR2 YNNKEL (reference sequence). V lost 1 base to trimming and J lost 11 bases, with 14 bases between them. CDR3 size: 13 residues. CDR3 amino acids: CASSQVGGRAAFF. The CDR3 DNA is TGTGCCAGCAGCCAAGTGGGCGGGCGCGCGGCTTTCTTT.

In DNA, the CDR3 is TGCGCCAGCAGCTTACCGGGACAGGGCCGAGATACGCAGTATTTT. Protein product: CASSLPGQGRDTQYF. The genes are TRBV5-1 and TRBJ2-3; 9 positions agree with TRBD1. Germline loops: CDR1 SGHRS, CDR2 YFSETQ. The V segment lost 2 bases and the J segment 5 bases; nucleotides outside the gene matches: 6. The CDR3 runs to 15 residues.

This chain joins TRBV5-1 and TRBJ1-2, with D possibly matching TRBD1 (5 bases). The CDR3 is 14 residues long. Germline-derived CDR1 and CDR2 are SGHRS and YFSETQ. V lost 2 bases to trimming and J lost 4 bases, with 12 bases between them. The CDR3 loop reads CASSFQGSGYGYTF. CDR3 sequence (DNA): TGCGCCAGCAGCTTCCAGGGCTCGGGCTATGGCTACACCTTC.

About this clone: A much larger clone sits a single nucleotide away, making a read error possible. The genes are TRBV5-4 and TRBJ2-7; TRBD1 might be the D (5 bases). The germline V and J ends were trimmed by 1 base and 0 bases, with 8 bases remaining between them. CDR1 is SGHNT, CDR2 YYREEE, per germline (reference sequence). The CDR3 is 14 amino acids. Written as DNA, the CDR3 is TGTGCCAGCAGCTTGCTGGACATCTCCTACGAGCAGTACTTC. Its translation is CASSLLDISYEQYF.

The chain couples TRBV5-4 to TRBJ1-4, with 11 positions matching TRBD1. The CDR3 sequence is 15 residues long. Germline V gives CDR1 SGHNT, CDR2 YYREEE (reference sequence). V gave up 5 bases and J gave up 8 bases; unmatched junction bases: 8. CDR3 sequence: CASRYRTGGLEKLFF. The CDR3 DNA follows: TGTGCCAGCAGATACCGGACAGGGGGCTTAGAAAAACTGTTTTTT.

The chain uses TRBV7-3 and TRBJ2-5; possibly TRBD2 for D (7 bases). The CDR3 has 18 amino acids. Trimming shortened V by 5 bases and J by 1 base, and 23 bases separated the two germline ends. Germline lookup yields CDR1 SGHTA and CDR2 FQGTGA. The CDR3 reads CASSPRRWGGPLQETQYF. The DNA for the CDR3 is TGTGCCAGCAGCCCCCGAAGGTGGGGGGGGCCCCTCCAAGAGACCCAGTACTTC.

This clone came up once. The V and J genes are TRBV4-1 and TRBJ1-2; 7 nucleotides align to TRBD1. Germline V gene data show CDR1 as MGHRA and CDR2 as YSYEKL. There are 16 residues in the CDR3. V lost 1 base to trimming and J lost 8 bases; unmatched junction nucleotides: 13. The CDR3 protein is CASSQVGQSWEMGYTF. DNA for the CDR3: TGCGCCAGCAGCCAAGTGGGACAGAGCTGGGAGATGGGCTACACCTTC.

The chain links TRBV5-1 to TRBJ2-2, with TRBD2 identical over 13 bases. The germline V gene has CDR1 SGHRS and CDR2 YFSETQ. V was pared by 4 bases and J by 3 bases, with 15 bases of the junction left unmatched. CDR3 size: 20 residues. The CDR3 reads CASSRRTLTSGGQDTGELFF. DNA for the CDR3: TGCGCCAGCAGCCGCCGGACTTTGACTAGCGGGGGGCAAGACACCGGGGAGCTGTTTTTT.

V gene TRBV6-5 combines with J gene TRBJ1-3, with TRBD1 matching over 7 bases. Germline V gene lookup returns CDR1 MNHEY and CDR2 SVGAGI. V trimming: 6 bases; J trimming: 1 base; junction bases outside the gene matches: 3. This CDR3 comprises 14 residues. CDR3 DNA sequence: TGTGCCAGCAGGAGGGGACAGTCTGGAAACACCATATATTTT. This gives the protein CASRRGQSGNTIYF.

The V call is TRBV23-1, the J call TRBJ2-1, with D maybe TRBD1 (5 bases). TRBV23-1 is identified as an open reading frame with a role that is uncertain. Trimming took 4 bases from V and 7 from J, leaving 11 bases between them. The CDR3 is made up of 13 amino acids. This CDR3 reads CASSLRRDNEQFF. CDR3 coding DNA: TGCGCCAGCAGTCTCCGCAGGGATAATGAGCAGTTCTTC.

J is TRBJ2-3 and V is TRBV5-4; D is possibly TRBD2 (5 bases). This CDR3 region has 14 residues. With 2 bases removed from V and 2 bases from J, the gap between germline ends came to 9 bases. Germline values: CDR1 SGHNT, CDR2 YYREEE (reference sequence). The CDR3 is CASSLRLLTDTQYF. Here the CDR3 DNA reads TGTGCCAGCAGCTTAAGACTACTCACAGATACGCAGTATTTT.